The next 26 T cell receptor beta chains were all read from a single sample in a study of neurological immune-mediated disorders. TCRdb called the 5' RACE reads again in MiXCR, with one record for every CDR3 protein. This sample yields fewer than 90,000 distinct CDR3 sequences, of which approximately 10% are seen a single time; around 1.8% belongs to the top ten. Sample: PBMCs. These receptors all stem from a man aged 35 to 55 in good health.

This clonotype was observed many times. The chain employs TRBV5-1 and TRBJ2-5; 10 bases align to TRBD2. V trimming: 0 bases; J trimming: 5 bases; junction bases outside the gene matches: 10. The CDR3 length is 17 residues. Germline lookup yields CDR1 SGHRS and CDR2 YFSETQ. The CDR3: CASSLGSGRKRDETQYF. CDR3 nucleotide sequence: TGCGCCAGCAGCTTGGGTAGCGGGAGGAAGAGGGACGAGACCCAGTACTTC. Complete variable domain (other parts from reference TRBV5-1 and TRBJ2-5): KAGVTQTPRYLIKTRGQQVTLSCSPISGHRSVSWYQQTPGQGLQFLFEYFSETQRNKGNFPGRFSGRQFSNSRSEMNVSTLELGDSALYLCASSLGSGRKRDETQYFGPGTRLLVL.

This clonotype was counted at least ten times. This chain joins TRBV29-1 and TRBJ2-5, with a weak D call TRBD1 (5 bases). This CDR3 region has 13 residues. The V and J ends lost 5 bases and 4 bases respectively, with 14 bases between them. The germline CDR1 and CDR2 sequences are SQVTM and ANQGSEA. DNA for the CDR3: TGCAGCGTTCGACAGATACTGGGAGAGACCCAGTACTTC. Its translation: CSVRQILGETQYF.

Ten or more counts support this clonotype. The chain joins TRBV20-1 to TRBJ2-1; 11 bases are a match to TRBD2. The germline gives CDR1 DFQATT, CDR2 SNEGSKA (reference sequence). The junction had 2 bases not matched to a gene; V was cut back by 0 bases and J by 4 bases. The CDR3 is 15 amino acids. This CDR3 is CSARDRLAGYNEQFF. The DNA of the CDR3 is TGCAGTGCTAGAGATCGACTAGCGGGGTACAATGAGCAGTTCTTC.

This clonotype was detected ten times or more. The chain recombines TRBV7-2 with TRBJ2-5; 10 bases are a match to TRBD2. V dropped 5 bases and J dropped 1; count of bases not matched to a gene: 4. This CDR3 is built from 15 residues. Germline V gives CDR1 SGHTA, CDR2 FQGNSA. The CDR3 bases are TGTGCCAGCAGCGGATGGACTAGCGGCCAAGAGACCCAGTACTTC. Its translation is CASSGWTSGQETQYF.

This clonotype was seen at least ten times. The chain employs TRBV12-3 or TRBV12-4 and TRBJ1-2; D uncertain. The V gene lost 8 bases and the J gene lost 8 bases, with 18 bases spanning the gap. The CDR3 totals 13 residues. This CDR3 reads CASRFNIDRGYTF. CDR3 sequence (DNA): TGTGCCAGCCGATTTAATATTGATAGGGGCTACACCTTC.

This clonotype was observed at least ten times. This chain joins TRBV18 and TRBJ1-1; 8 nucleotides agree with TRBD1. In germline, CDR1 is KGHSH, CDR2 LQKENI. Trimming cost V 6 bases and J 0 bases; bases outside gene matches: 9. This CDR3 region has 16 residues. The DNA for the CDR3 is TGTGCCAGCTCCCCTAGGGCGACAGGGGTGAACACTGAAGCTTTCTTT. The encoded protein is CASSPRATGVNTEAFF.

This clonotype was recorded many times. The chain recombines TRBV11-2 with TRBJ2-3; the match to TRBD2 covers 11 bases. The CDR3 has 16 amino acids. Germline CDR1 and CDR2: SGHAT and FQNNGV. V lost 4 bases, J lost 3 bases, and 6 bases stayed unmatched. The CDR3 region is CASSSTTSGVTDTQYF. The CDR3 DNA follows: TGTGCCAGCAGCTCAACGACTAGCGGGGTGACAGATACGCAGTATTTT. Full variable domain (remainder filled in from reference TRBV11-2 and TRBJ2-3): EAGVAQSPRYKIIEKRQSVAFWCNPISGHATLYWYQQILGQGPKLLIQFQNNGVVDDSQLPKDRFSAERLKGVDSTLKIQPAKLEDSAVYLCASSSTTSGVTDTQYFGPGTRLTVL.

There are many counts of this clonotype. The chain uses TRBV5-1 and TRBJ2-5, with D possibly TRBD2 on 6 matching bases. In germline, CDR1 is SGHRS, CDR2 YFSETQ. This CDR3 region has 14 residues. Deletions cut 2 bases from V and 0 bases from J, with 8 bases between. This chain's CDR3 is CASSLLADQETQYF. For the CDR3, the DNA is TGCGCCAGCAGCTTATTAGCGGACCAAGAGACCCAGTACTTC.

This clonotype was detected ten times or more. The chain recombines TRBV5-1 with TRBJ2-1; D gene uncertain. CDR3 length equals 13 residues. Germline CDR1 reads SGHRS; CDR2 reads YFSETQ. Trimming pared 2 bases from V and 4 bases from J, leaving 7 bases between. The CDR3 loop reads CASSFGKYNEQFF. The DNA for the CDR3 is TGCGCCAGCAGCTTTGGCAAGTACAATGAGCAGTTCTTC.

This clonotype was seen many times. The rearrangement links TRBV5-5 to TRBJ1-2, with a weak D call TRBD1 (6 bases). Trimming shortened V by 4 bases and J by 8 bases, and 21 bases separated the two germline ends. Germline V gene sequence: CDR1 SGHKS, CDR2 YYEKEE (reference sequence). The CDR3 loop spans 15 amino acids. Here the CDR3 DNA reads TGTGCCAGCAGCCCCGATCTTGGGGGGGCGCAAGGCTACACCTTC. Its protein product is CASSPDLGGAQGYTF.

This clonotype was counted at least ten times. The V gene is TRBV6-4, the J gene TRBJ2-3; D is uncertain. From germline, CDR1 is MRHNA and CDR2 SNTAGT. The CDR3 is 13 amino acids. V was pared by 4 bases and J by 6 bases, with 11 bases between. The CDR3 DNA is TGTGCCAGCAGTGTCCTAGAAGGGGATACGCAGTATTTT. This translates into CASSVLEGDTQYF.

This clonotype was found a few times. The chain links TRBV19 to TRBJ1-2; 7 bases agree with TRBD1. Trimming took 9 bases from V and 2 from J; bases not matched to a gene: 6. The CDR3 is 13 residues long. Germline V gives CDR1 LNHDA, CDR2 SQIVND (reference sequence). The CDR3 DNA is TGTGCCAGCCGGGACAGTCGGAACTATGGCTACACCTTC. Amino acid sequence: CASRDSRNYGYTF. Drawing the rest from reference TRBV19 and TRBJ1-2, the complete variable domain is DGGITQSPKYLFRKEGQNVTLSCEQNLNHDAMYWYRQDPGQGLRLIYYSQIVNDFQKGDIAEGYSVSREKKESFPLTVTSAQKNPTAFYLCASRDSRNYGYTFGSGTRLTVV.

This chain uses TRBV5-1 with TRBJ2-2, with TRBD2 matching 12 bases. V shed 0 bases, J shed 6 bases, and the junction held 6 bases outside the gene matches. CDR1 and CDR2 (germline): SGHRS, YFSETQ. This CDR3 spans 17 amino acids. This CDR3 is CASSLALAGGWAGELFF. As DNA, the CDR3 is TGCGCCAGCAGCTTGGCACTAGCGGGAGGATGGGCCGGGGAGCTGTTTTTT.

Remarks on this clonotype: Compared with germline, one end of the junction differs, possibly owing to a read error. The chain couples TRBV9 to TRBJ2-4; D tentatively reads TRBD1 or TRBD2 (6 bases each). The length of the CDR3 is 18 residues. Per germline, CDR1 SGDLS and CDR2 YYNGEE. DNA for the CDR3: TGTGCCATCAGCCCCAGTGGGGGGCATTACCTAGCCAAAAACATTCAGTACTTC. Amino acid sequence: CAISPSGGHYLAKNIQYF.

This clonotype was seen repeatedly, ten times or more. The chain joins TRBV6-2 or TRBV6-3 to TRBJ2-2; D is unresolved. CDR3 length: 11 residues. Germline V CDR1 and CDR2: MNHEY, SVGEGT. Deletions cut 11 bases from V and 7 bases from J, with 11 bases between. The CDR3 is CASLHSGELFF. The CDR3 DNA follows: TGTGCCTCCCTTCACAGCGGGGAGCTGTTTTTT.

The V call is TRBV5-1, the J call TRBJ1-1; D is ambiguous. This CDR3 contains 14 residues. Deletions cut 2 bases from V and 4 bases from J, with 12 bases between. Germline values: CDR1 SGHRS, CDR2 YFSETQ. Here the CDR3 DNA reads TGCGCCAGCAGCTTCATGAAGGAGGGCACTGAAGCTTTCTTT. Its translation is CASSFMKEGTEAFF.

This clonotype has just one count. This chain joins TRBV24-1 and TRBJ1-5; 7 positions match TRBD1. The CDR3 extends over 15 amino acids. V gave up 4 bases and J gave up 3 bases; unmatched junction bases: 5. CDR1 is KGHDR and CDR2 is SFDVKD in the germline V gene. Here the CDR3 reads CATSEGGQNNQPQHF. DNA of the CDR3: TGTGCCACCAGTGAGGGGGGACAGAACAATCAGCCCCAGCATTTT.

This clonotype was detected many times. This chain joins TRBV7-2 and TRBJ2-7, with TRBD2 matching over 11 bases. The germline CDR1 and CDR2 sequences are SGHTA and FQGNSA. V was clipped by 1 base and J by 3 bases; unmatched bases: 2. This CDR3 has 15 residues. The CDR3 loop reads CASSLGTSGGYEQYF. The CDR3 region has the DNA TGTGCCAGCAGCTTAGGCACTAGCGGGGGCTACGAGCAGTACTTC.

This clonotype was detected only a few times. The chain uses TRBV3-1 and TRBJ2-7; D is uncertain. This CDR3 has 13 residues. Germline V gives CDR1 LGHDT, CDR2 YNNKEL (reference sequence). The germline V and J ends were trimmed by 4 bases and 2 bases, with 9 bases remaining between them. CDR3 nucleotides: TGTGCCAGCAGCCGGGTTCCCACCTACGAGCAGTACTTC. Encoded protein: CASSRVPTYEQYF.

The V and J genes are TRBV30 and TRBJ1-1; weak D call: TRBD1 (6 bases). The germline gives CDR1 GTSNPN, CDR2 SVGIG (reference sequence). This CDR3 is built from 13 residues. The V end lost 5 bases, the J end lost 0 bases, and 10 bases lay between the germline ends. CDR3 in amino acids: CAWGQSMNTEAFF. The CDR3 DNA is TGTGCCTGGGGACAGAGCATGAACACTGAAGCTTTCTTT.

The table lists this clonotype with many counts. The chain combines TRBV27 with TRBJ2-1; 8 bases match TRBD1. The J segment lost 8 bases and the V segment lost 5 bases, leaving 11 bases of the junction unmatched. CDR3 length: 15 amino acids. The germline gives CDR1 MNHEY, CDR2 SMNVEV (reference sequence). Written as DNA, the CDR3 is TGTGCCAGCAGTGCGTACAGGGGGTTAGGCGATGAGCAGTTCTTC. Amino acid sequence: CASSAYRGLGDEQFF.

The sample holds many counts of this clonotype. The V call is TRBV20-1, the J call TRBJ2-7; TRBD2 aligns across 11 bases. The J segment lost 7 bases and the V segment lost 3 bases, leaving 5 bases of the junction unmatched. Germline V gives CDR1 DFQATT, CDR2 SNEGSKA (reference sequence). The CDR3 covers 13 residues. In nucleotides, the CDR3 is TGCAGTGCTAGCAGTCTAGCGGGAGGAGAGCAGTACTTC. This codes for CSASSLAGGEQYF.

This clonotype was observed many times. The CDR3 region is CASSRTSGGQSYEQYF. The CDR3 coding sequence is TGTGCCAGCAGCCGAACTAGCGGGGGCCAGTCCTACGAGCAGTACTTC. The chain combines TRBV3-1 with TRBJ2-7; 11 bases are a match to TRBD2. Per germline, CDR1 LGHDT and CDR2 YNNKEL (reference sequence). CDR3 length: 16 residues. After removal of 4 bases from V and 1 base from J, the junction contained 6 bases not matched to a gene.

In this sample, this clonotype turned up many times. The chain joins TRBV2 to TRBJ1-4; 7 bases fit TRBD1. The V gene's germline CDR1 is SNHLY and CDR2 FYNNEI. J lost 6 bases, V lost 6 bases, and 7 bases had no gene match. The CDR3 covers 14 residues. The DNA for the CDR3 is TGTGCCAGCAGCTTGGGGACAGACGATGAAAAACTGTTTTTT. It encodes CASSLGTDDEKLFF.

This clonotype was seen ten or more times. The chain joins TRBV12-3 or TRBV12-4 to TRBJ1-1, with D maybe TRBD1 (5 bases). The CDR3 extends over 12 amino acids. The V and J ends lost 3 bases and 11 bases respectively, with 13 bases between them. CDR3 nucleotides: TGTGCCAGCAGTTTTCTGGGGGTGCCGGCTTTCTTT. It yields the protein CASSFLGVPAFF.

The chain recombines TRBV7-2 with TRBJ2-7; the match to TRBD1 covers 9 bases. Per germline, CDR1 SGHTA and CDR2 FQGNSA. The CDR3 extends over 15 amino acids. After removal of 5 bases from V and 3 bases from J, the junction contained 8 bases not matched to a gene. The CDR3 sequence: CASSRYGQGSYEQYF. CDR3 nucleotides: TGTGCCAGCAGCCGTTATGGACAGGGGAGCTACGAGCAGTACTTC. The whole variable domain, remainder taken from reference TRBV7-2 and TRBJ2-7, is GAGVSQSPSNKVTEKGKDVELRCDPISGHTALYWYRQSLGQGLEFLIYFQGNSAPDKSGLPSDRFSAERTGGSVSTLTIQRTQQEDSAVYLCASSRYGQGSYEQYFGPGTRLTVT.